This TCR beta chain is from a study of T cell repertoires in cytomegalovirus infection. Overall study: Alongside well-studied HLA-B-restricted CMV epitopes, recently identified HLA-C-restricted CMV epitopes were also used. Matching HLA type, along with CMV infection, was indicated by public TCR beta signatures.

About this clonotype: Antigen: not known.

Findings of the study overall: Summed public TCR beta family frequency identified CMV carriers bearing the relevant HLA.

Each CDR3 protein is one row after TCRdb ran MiXCR on the reads. The table records approximately 770,000 distinct CDR3 sequences, 25% to 35% of them present only once. This sequence originates from a human donor in good health (CMV status not recorded). Some clones in this sample may be carry-over from other donors' samples. This sample comprised cultured CD8+ T cells from PBMCs, obtained from culture after CMV antigen stimulation.

The CDR3 nucleotides read TGTGCCAGCATCCCGACAGGGCTCGGGGACACAGATACGCAGTATTTT. Residues: CASIPTGLGDTDTQYF. The chain uses TRBV7-9 and TRBJ2-3, with TRBD1 identical over 7 bases. This CDR3 is built from 16 residues. Germline-derived CDR1 and CDR2 are SEHNR and FQNEAQ (reference sequence). Trimming cost V 7 bases and J 2 bases; bases outside gene matches: 12.